Listed below are T cell receptor beta chains from one sample, sequenced in a study of regulatory dendritic cells for organ transplantation. TCRdb keeps only in-frame clones here, not all; method: immunoSEQ multiplex PCR. The data hold about 38,000 clones, with approximately 90% observed a single time. The sample consisted of naive CD8+ T cells from blood. Receptor source: a human donor in good health. CDR3s include the opening cysteine and the closing phenylalanine or tryptophan. The order of the fields is J gene, clone size, D gene, V gene, CDR3 protein, CDR3 DNA. The D gene is left open where the match is weak. For some rows the clone size is stated as once, few or many, or as a class when expanded; others skip it.

TRBJ1-5	.	.	TRBV19	CASSIDHRGWQPQHF	TGTGCCAGTAGTATAGATCATAGGGGATGGCAGCCCCAGCATTTT
TRBJ2-3	.	.	TRBV7-9	CASSFRWVGDPTDTQYF	TGTGCCAGCAGCTTCCGCTGGGTCGGGGATCCCACAGATACGCAGTATTTT
TRBJ2-3	.	TRBD2	TRBV9	CASSVKLGLAGGGTQYF	TGTGCCAGCAGCGTCAAATTGGGACTAGCGGGGGGAGGTACGCAGTATTTT
TRBJ2-1	.	.	TRBV7-9	CASSLPLVSYNEQFF	TGTGCCAGCAGCTTACCCCTGGTCTCCTACAATGAGCAGTTCTTC
TRBJ2-2	.	TRBD2	TRBV11-2	CASSPGRVQGETGELFF	TGTGCCAGCAGCCCAGGGAGGGTGCAGGGTGAGACCGGGGAGCTGTTTTTT
TRBJ2-5	.	TRBD1	TRBV19	CASSIDLLSRQGEETQYF	TGTGCCAGTAGTATAGATCTTCTAAGTCGACAGGGGGAAGAGACCCAGTACTTC
TRBJ1-4	.	TRBD1	TRBV6-1	CASSGIQGVAQEKLFF	TGTGCCAGCAGTGGAATACAGGGGGTGGCCCAAGAAAAACTGTTTTTT
TRBJ2-7	.	.	TRBV27	CASSSGWGLYEQYF	TGTGCCAGCAGTTCCGGGTGGGGTTTATACGAGCAGTACTTC
TRBJ2-2	.	TRBD1	TRBV29-1	CSADRGNTGELFF	TGCAGCGCGGACAGGGGAAACACCGGGGAGCTGTTTTTT
TRBJ2-3	.	.	TRBV7-3	CASSLMVGFGGDTQYF	TGTGCCAGCAGCTTAATGGTGGGCTTTGGGGGAGATACGCAGTATTTT
TRBJ2-1	.	.	TRBV7-6	CATTWDEQFF	TGTGCCACCACGTGGGATGAGCAGTTCTTC
TRBJ1-5	.	TRBD1	TRBV28	CASRPQGAQVRPQHF	TGTGCCAGCAGACCACAGGGGGCGCAGGTCAGGCCCCAGCATTTT
TRBJ1-1	few	.	TRBV13	CASSFPMPNTEAFF	TGTGCCAGCAGCTTTCCGATGCCGAACACTGAAGCTTTCTTT
TRBJ2-1	.	TRBD2	TRBV2	CASSVAREKTSGRAWQSWYNEQFF	TGTGCCAGCAGTGTTGCCAGGGAGAAGACTAGCGGGAGGGCCTGGCAGAGTTGGTACAATGAGCAGTTCTTC
TRBJ2-7	few	.	TRBV5-4	CASSLGRNSYEQYF	TGTGCCAGCAGCTTGGGTCGGAACTCCTACGAGCAGTACTTC
TRBJ2-1	.	.	TRBV15	CATWAYNEQFF	TGTGCCACCTGGGCGTACAATGAGCAGTTCTTC
TRBJ2-4	.	TRBD2	TRBV19	CASSILGPAAGPRVVNIQYF	TGTGCCAGTAGTATCCTGGGCCCGGCAGCGGGACCGAGAGTGGTGAACATTCAGTACTTC
TRBJ1-2	.	.	TRBV27	CASSLTPAEGASYGYTF	TGTGCCAGCAGCCTCACCCCCGCGGAGGGCGCTTCTTATGGCTACACCTTC
TRBJ2-7	.	.	TRBV6-1	CASSEWGSSYEQYF	TGTGCCAGCAGTGAATGGGGAAGCTCCTACGAGCAGTACTTC
TRBJ2-7	.	.	TRBV6-5	CASSQGLRREQYF	TGTGCCAGCAGTCAGGGACTCCGGAGGGAGCAGTACTTC
TRBJ1-1	.	.	TRBV7-2	CASSGLRGLNTEAFF	TGTGCCAGCAGCGGCTTGCGGGGACTGAACACTGAAGCTTTCTTT
TRBJ2-7	.	TRBD1	TRBV2	CASSAGGASRSEQYF	TGTGCCAGCAGCGCAGGGGGCGCAAGTCGGAGCGAGCAGTACTTC
TRBJ2-7	.	.	TRBV7-3	CASTFRLLYEQYF	TGTGCCAGCACGTTTAGGCTATTATACGAGCAGTACTTC
TRBJ2-7	.	.	TRBV21-1	CASLGGTAGSYEQYF	TGTGCCAGTCTGGGTGGGACGGCGGGCTCCTACGAGCAGTACTTC
TRBJ1-3	.	.	TRBV30	CAWSEPPESGNTIYF	TGTGCCTGGAGTGAACCGCCCGAATCTGGAAACACCATATATTTT
TRBJ2-7	.	.	TRBV5-4	CASSFPPYEQYF	TGTGCCAGCAGTTTCCCCCCCTACGAGCAGTACTTC
TRBJ2-1	.	.	TRBV27	CASSLSTNNEQFF	TGTGCCAGCAGTTTATCCACCAACAATGAGCAGTTCTTC
TRBJ2-7	.	TRBD1	TRBV9	CASSVQGEPYEQYF	TGTGCCAGCAGCGTACAGGGGGAGCCTTACGAGCAGTACTTC
TRBJ2-2	once	.	TRBV5-6	CASSLDTGELFF	TGTGCCAGCAGCTTGGACACCGGGGAGCTGTTTTTT
TRBJ1-4	.	.	TRBV28	CASSFPRGQSREKLFF	TGTGCCAGCAGTTTTCCCCGAGGTCAGTCCCGTGAAAAACTGTTTTTT
TRBJ2-7	.	.	TRBV25-1	CASSPSGFYEQYF	TGTGCCAGCAGTCCGTCAGGATTTTACGAGCAGTACTTC
TRBJ2-1	.	TRBD1	TRBV6-1	CASSENLRGPGSYNEQFF	TGTGCCAGCAGTGAAAATCTAAGGGGGCCGGGCTCCTACAATGAGCAGTTCTTC
TRBJ2-1	once	TRBD2	TRBV19	CASSPFSGGYNEQFF	TGTGCCAGTAGCCCGTTTAGCGGGGGGTACAATGAGCAGTTCTTC
TRBJ1-2	.	TRBD1	TRBV11-2	CASSNGGTGGNYGYTF	TGTGCCAGCAGCAATGGAGGGACAGGGGGTAACTATGGCTACACCTTC
TRBJ1-3	.	.	TRBV9	CASSADGTTLNTIYF	TGTGCCAGCAGCGCCGACGGGACAACACTAAACACCATATATTTT
TRBJ1-2	.	TRBD1	TRBV9	CASRDRVYGYTF	TGTGCCAGCCGGGACAGGGTCTATGGCTACACCTTC
TRBJ2-1	.	TRBD2	TRBV7-7	CASSNTGTSGFGPANEQFF	TGTGCTAGCAGCAACACCGGGACTAGCGGGTTCGGGCCAGCTAATGAGCAGTTCTTC
TRBJ2-1	.	.	TRBV28	CATCWGFDEQFF	TGTGCCACCTGCTGGGGGTTCGATGAGCAGTTCTTC
TRBJ2-7	.	.	TRBV27	CASAVGSSYEQYF	TGTGCCAGCGCCGTGGGGAGCTCCTACGAGCAGTACTTC
TRBJ2-7	once	.	TRBV6-5	CASSYSRGRAAYEQYF	TGTGCCAGCAGTTACTCGAGGGGCAGGGCGGCCTACGAGCAGTACTTC
TRBJ1-4	.	.	TRBV7-8	CASSLSRPGEKLFF	TGTGCCAGCAGCTTATCGCGGCCAGGAGAAAAACTGTTTTTT
TRBJ2-2	.	.	TRBV19	CASKGGNTGELFF	TGTGCCAGTAAGGGCGGGAACACCGGGGAGCTGTTTTTT
TRBJ2-7	once	TRBD1	TRBV19	CAGGTGGSFEQYF	TGTGCCGGGGGGACAGGGGGATCGTTCGAGCAGTACTTC
TRBJ2-7	.	.	TRBV6-8	CASSYRQGPYEQYF	TGTGCCAGCAGTTACAGGCAGGGCCCCTACGAGCAGTACTTC
TRBJ1-2	.	.	TRBV16	CASSQKSAGWDGYTF	TGTGCCAGCAGCCAAAAGTCCGCAGGTTGGGATGGCTACACCTTC
TRBJ1-2	.	.	TRBV7-2	CASSLSASWYGYTF	TGTGCCAGCAGCTTATCTGCCTCGTGGTATGGCTACACCTTC
TRBJ1-1	.	TRBD1	TRBV7-6	CASSEGQGVMNTEAFF	TGTGCCAGCAGTGAAGGACAGGGAGTTATGAACACTGAAGCTTTCTTT
TRBJ2-3	.	TRBD1	TRBV28	CASSLRDRETDTQYF	TGTGCCAGCAGTTTACGGGACAGGGAGACAGATACGCAGTATTTT
TRBJ2-3	.	.	TRBV5-1	CASSLELAGQDTDTQYF	TGCGCCAGCAGCTTGGAACTGGCAGGTCAAGACACAGATACGCAGTATTTT
TRBJ2-7	.	.	TRBV21-1	CASSPSTWEGAYCCGYEQYF	.